Listed below are T cell receptor beta chains from one sample, sequenced in a study of blood T cell repertoires in COVID-19. Some clones are missing from TCRdb's copy, which holds only in-frame ones; the method was immunoSEQ multiplex PCR. The repertoire holds about 240,000 clones, with about four fifths as singletons. The material sequenced was peripheral blood. The origin of the receptors is a man in his thirties or forties who had recovered from COVID-19. Both conserved end residues are part of each CDR3. The D gene is left open where the match is weak. Clone size is given for some rows only: seen once, a few or many times, or a class if the clone is expanded.

once	-	TRBJ2-3	TRBV7-2	TGTGCCAGCAGCCCGGACTACGCAGGGCTCACAGATACGCAGTATTTT	CASSPDYAGLTDTQYF
-	TRBD1	TRBJ2-2	TRBV11-2	TGTGCCAGCAGCTTAGTCGGGACAGGGCTTGGAACCGGGGAGCTGTTTTTT	CASSLVGTGLGTGELFF
-	-	TRBJ2-5	TRBV5-1	TGCGCCAGCAGCTTGACAGGGCCCGGGGCCCAGTACTTC	CASSLTGPGAQYF
-	-	TRBJ1-1	TRBV7-9	TGTGCCAGCAGCTTAATGGGGGAGGACACTGAAGCTTTCTTT	CASSLMGEDTEAFF
-	-	TRBJ2-2	TRBV6-5	TGTGCCAGCAGCGGGGGAAGGGGCGGGGAGCTGTTTTTT	CASSGGRGGELFF
few	TRBD1	TRBJ1-4	TRBV2	TGTGCCAGCAGTGCATCCGGGACAGGACCCTTACTGGGGGAAAAACTGTTTTTT	CASSASGTGPLLGEKLFF
-	-	TRBJ1-5	TRBV12-3/TRBV12-4	TGTGCCAGCAGTTTCGTCCCTCAGCCCCAGCATTTT	CASSFVPQPQHF
-	TRBD1	TRBJ1-2	TRBV24-1	TGTGCCACCAGCCCAGGACAGGGGAGAAGGTATGGCTACACCTTC	CATSPGQGRRYGYTF
-	-	TRBJ2-5	TRBV13	TGTGCCAGCAGCCTGACCACCGGGGAGACCCAGTACTTC	CASSLTTGETQYF
once	-	TRBJ1-3	TRBV25-1	TGTGCCAGCAGTGGCCCGGTGCCCAGAAACACCATATATTTT	CASSGPVPRNTIYF
-	TRBD1	TRBJ2-2	TRBV11-3	TGTGCCAGCAGCTTAGAGAACTGGGGACAGGGCAACACCGGGGAGCTGTTTTTT	CASSLENWGQGNTGELFF
-	TRBD2	TRBJ2-3	TRBV24-1	TGTGCCACCAGTGATTCGGCTAGCGGGGGCCCGTACACAGATACGCAGTATTTT	CATSDSASGGPYTDTQYF
few	-	TRBJ1-1	TRBV3-1/TRBV3-2	TGTGCCAGCAGCCAAGGACTCGCGGGGGACTCTGAAGCTTTCTTT	CASSQGLAGDSEAFF
-	TRBD1	TRBJ2-5	TRBV6-5	TGTGCCAGCAGTTACCTCCCGGGACAGGGGAAGGAGACCCAGTACTTC	CASSYLPGQGKETQYF
few	TRBD1	TRBJ1-4	TRBV5-6	TGTGCCAGCAGCTCCGGCAGGGGGCCTGAAAAACTGTTTTTT	CASSSGRGPEKLFF
-	-	TRBJ2-5	TRBV11-2	TGTGCCAGCAGCGGCGGGCCCCAAGAGACCCAGTACTTC	CASSGGPQETQYF
-	-	TRBJ1-3	TRBV6-5	TGTGCCAGCAGTTACTCCCGTAGCTCTGGAAACACCATATATTTT	CASSYSRSSGNTIYF
-	-	TRBJ1-5	TRBV29-1	TGCAGCGTTCAGTCTGGCAATCAGCCCCAGCATTTT	CSVQSGNQPQHF
-	TRBD1	TRBJ1-6	TRBV5-1	TGCGCCAGCAGGGAGGGGACAGGAGCTAATTCACCCCTCCACTTT	CASREGTGANSPLHF
-	-	TRBJ2-6	TRBV29-1	TGCAGCGTTGAAGGTAGGGGCAGGGAGGCTGGGGCCAACGTCCTGACTTTC	CSVEGRGREAGANVLTF
-	-	TRBJ1-1	TRBV12-3/TRBV12-4	TGTGCCAGCAGTTCGAACAGGTACACTGAAGCTTTCTTT	CASSSNRYTEAFF
-	-	TRBJ2-5	TRBV7-9	TGTGCCAGCAGCTTCCCTAGGGAGACCCAGTACTTC	CASSFPRETQYF
once	TRBD2	TRBJ2-3	TRBV6-6	TGTGCCAGCAGCCCAGGACTAGCGAGCTCCACAGATACGCAGTATTTT	CASSPGLASSTDTQYF
once	TRBD1	TRBJ1-2	TRBV6-5	TGTGCCAGCAGGCGCACCGGGACAGGGGGGGGCTACACCTTC	CASRRTGTGGGYTF
-	-	TRBJ1-1	TRBV9	TGTGCCAGCAGCACCCAATTAGACACTGAAGCTTTCTTT	CASSTQLDTEAFF
-	-	TRBJ1-6	TRBV3-1/TRBV3-2	TGTGCCAGCAGCCAAGGTAGAGCGGAATCACCCCTCCACTTT	CASSQGRAESPLHF
-	-	TRBJ2-1	TRBV11-2	TGTGCCAGCAGCTTAGCTTTTAATGAGCAGTTCTTC	CASSLAFNEQFF
few	TRBD1	TRBJ2-3	TRBV7-8	TGTGCCAGCAGCAGAGACAGGGTTCGGACAGATACGCAGTATTTT	CASSRDRVRTDTQYF
-	-	TRBJ1-2	TRBV2	TGTGCCAGCAGTGCCCAGGCCGGCTATGGCTACACCTTC	CASSAQAGYGYTF
-	-	TRBJ1-3	TRBV11-2	TGTGCCAGCAGCTTAGGTCCTAACTCTGGAAACACCATATATTTT	CASSLGPNSGNTIYF
-	-	TRBJ2-7	TRBV11-2	TGTGCCAGCAGCTTAGTCTGGGGGGACTCCTACGAGCAGTACTTC	CASSLVWGDSYEQYF